This TCR beta chain is drawn from a study of T cell responses to AZD1222 COVID-19 vaccine. Profiling relied on immunoSEQ multiplex PCR, and the TCRdb table lists in-frame clones only, not all of them. The profile shows approximately 74,000 clones, roughly 85% of them singletons. This TCR came from an adult in good health. Here the sequenced sample was peripheral blood, taken on day 0 of AZD1222 vaccination.

The CDR3 DNA is TGTGCCAGCAGTGCGACAGGGGTCTCCTACGAGCAGTACTTC. Translated: CASSATGVSYEQYF. The chain uses TRBV27 and TRBJ2-7, with 8 positions matching TRBD1. CDR1 and CDR2 from the germline V gene are MNHEY and SMNVEV (reference sequence). The junction had 3 bases not matched to a gene; V was cut back by 5 bases and J by 0 bases. The CDR3 is 14 residues long.